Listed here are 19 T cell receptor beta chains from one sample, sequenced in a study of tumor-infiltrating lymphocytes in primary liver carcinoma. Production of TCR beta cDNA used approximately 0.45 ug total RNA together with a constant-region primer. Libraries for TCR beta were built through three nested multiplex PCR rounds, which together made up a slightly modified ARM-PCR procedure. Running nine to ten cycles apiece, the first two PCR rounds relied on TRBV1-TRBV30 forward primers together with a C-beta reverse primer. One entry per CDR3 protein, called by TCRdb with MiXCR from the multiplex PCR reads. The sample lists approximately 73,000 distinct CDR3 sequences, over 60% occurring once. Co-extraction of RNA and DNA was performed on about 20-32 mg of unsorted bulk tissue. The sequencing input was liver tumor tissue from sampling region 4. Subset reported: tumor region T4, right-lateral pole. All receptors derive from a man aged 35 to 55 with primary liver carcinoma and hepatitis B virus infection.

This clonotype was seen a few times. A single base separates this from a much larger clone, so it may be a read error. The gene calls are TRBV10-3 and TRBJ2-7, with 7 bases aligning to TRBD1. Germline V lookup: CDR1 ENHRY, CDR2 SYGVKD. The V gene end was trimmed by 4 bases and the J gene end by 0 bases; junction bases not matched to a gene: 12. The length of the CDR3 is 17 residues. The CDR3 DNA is TGTGCCATCAGTGGCCGACCCATGGACAGGCTCTCCTACGAGCAGTACTTC. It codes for CAISGRPMDRLSYEQYF.

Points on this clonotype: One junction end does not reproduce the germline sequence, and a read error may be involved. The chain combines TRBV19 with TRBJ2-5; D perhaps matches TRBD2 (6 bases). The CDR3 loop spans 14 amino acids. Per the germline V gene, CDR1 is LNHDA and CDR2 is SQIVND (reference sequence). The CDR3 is CASSLLALQEAQYF. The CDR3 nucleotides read TGTGCCAGTAGTCTACTAGCTTTGCAAGAGGCCCAGTACTTC.

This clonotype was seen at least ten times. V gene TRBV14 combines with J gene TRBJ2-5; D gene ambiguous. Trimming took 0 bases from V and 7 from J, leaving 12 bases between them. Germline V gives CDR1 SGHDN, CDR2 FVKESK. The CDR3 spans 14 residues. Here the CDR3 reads CASSQDHPIGTQYF. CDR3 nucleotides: TGTGCCAGCAGCCAAGATCACCCGATTGGGACCCAGTACTTC.

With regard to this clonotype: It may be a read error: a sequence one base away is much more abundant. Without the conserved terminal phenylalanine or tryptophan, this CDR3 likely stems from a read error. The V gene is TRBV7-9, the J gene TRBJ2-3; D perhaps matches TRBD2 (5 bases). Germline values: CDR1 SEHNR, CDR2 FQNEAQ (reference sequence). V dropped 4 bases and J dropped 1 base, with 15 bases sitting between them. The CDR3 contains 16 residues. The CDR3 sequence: CASSSNSGWGTDTQYL. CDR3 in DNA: TGTGCCAGCAGCTCGAACTCGGGGTGGGGCACAGATACGCAGTATTTG.

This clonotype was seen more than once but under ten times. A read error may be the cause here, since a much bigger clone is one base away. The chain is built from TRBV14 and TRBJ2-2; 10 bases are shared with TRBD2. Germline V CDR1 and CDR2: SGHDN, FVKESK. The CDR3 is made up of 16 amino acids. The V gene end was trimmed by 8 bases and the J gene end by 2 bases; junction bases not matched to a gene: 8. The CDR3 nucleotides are TGTGCCAGCCGTAGCGGGAGGAAGACTAACACCGGGGAGCTGTTTTTT. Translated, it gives CASRSGRKTNTGELFF.

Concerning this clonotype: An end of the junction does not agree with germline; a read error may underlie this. CDR3 amino acids: CASSRAGRGTYEQYF. CDR3 bases: TGTGCCAGCAGCCGTGCGGGCAGGGGGACCTACGAGCAGTATTTC. The rearrangement joins TRBV11-2 to TRBJ2-7, with 7 bases that match TRBD1. The CDR3 sequence is 15 residues long. Germline V gives CDR1 SGHAT, CDR2 FQNNGV.

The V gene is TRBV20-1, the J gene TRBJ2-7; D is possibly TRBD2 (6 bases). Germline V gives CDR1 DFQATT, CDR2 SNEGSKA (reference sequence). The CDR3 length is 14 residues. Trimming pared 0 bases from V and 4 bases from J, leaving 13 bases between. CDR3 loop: CSARDAGRGYEQYF. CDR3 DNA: TGCAGTGCTAGAGACGCGGGAAGGGGTTACGAGCAGTACTTC.

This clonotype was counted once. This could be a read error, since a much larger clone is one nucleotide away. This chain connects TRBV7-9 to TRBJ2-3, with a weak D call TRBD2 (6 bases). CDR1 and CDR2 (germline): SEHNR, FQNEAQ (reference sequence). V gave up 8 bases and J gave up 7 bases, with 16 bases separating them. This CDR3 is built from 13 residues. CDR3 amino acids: CASSSGSTYTQYF. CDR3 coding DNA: TGTGCCAGCTCTTCCGGGAGTACATATACGCAGTATTTT.

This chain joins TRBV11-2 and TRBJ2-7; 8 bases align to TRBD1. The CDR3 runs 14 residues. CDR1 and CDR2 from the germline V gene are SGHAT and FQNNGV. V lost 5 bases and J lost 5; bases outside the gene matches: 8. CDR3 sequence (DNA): TGTGCCAGCAGCCCAGGACAGGGCGGTGACGAGCAGTACTTC. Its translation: CASSPGQGGDEQYF.

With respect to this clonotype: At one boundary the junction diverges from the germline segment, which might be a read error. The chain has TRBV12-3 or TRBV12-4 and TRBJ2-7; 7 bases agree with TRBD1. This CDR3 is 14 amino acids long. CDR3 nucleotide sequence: TGTGTCAGCAGCCCCCGGGACAGAACCCACGAGCAGTACTTC. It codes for CVSSPRDRTHEQYF.

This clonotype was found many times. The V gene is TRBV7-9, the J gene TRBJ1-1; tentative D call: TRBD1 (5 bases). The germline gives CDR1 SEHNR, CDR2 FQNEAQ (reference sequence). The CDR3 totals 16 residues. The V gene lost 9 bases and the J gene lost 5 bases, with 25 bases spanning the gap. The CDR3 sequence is CARQIWRGWSGTEAFF. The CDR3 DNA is TGTGCCAGACAAATCTGGAGGGGATGGAGTGGAACTGAAGCTTTCTTT. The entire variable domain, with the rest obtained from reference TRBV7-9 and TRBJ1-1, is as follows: DTGVSQNPRHKITKRGQNVTFRCDPISEHNRLYWYRQTLGQGPEFLTYFQNEAQLEKSRLLSDRFSAERPKGSFSTLEIQRTEQGDSAMYLCARQIWRGWSGTEAFFGQGTRLTVV.

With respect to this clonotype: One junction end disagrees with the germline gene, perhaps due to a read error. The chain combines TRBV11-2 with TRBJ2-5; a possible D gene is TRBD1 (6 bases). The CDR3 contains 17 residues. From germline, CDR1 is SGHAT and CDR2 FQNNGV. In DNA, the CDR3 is TGTGCCAGCAGTTTAGTCAGTGGGGGCAGTCGGCAAGAGACCAAGCACTTC. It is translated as CASSLVSGGSRQETKHF.

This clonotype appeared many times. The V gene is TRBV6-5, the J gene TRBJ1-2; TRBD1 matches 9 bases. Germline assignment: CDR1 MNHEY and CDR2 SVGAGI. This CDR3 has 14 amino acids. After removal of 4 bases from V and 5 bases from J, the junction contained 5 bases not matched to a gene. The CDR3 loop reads CASSSPGTGYGYTF. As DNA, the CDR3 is TGTGCCAGCAGTTCCCCCGGGACAGGGTATGGCTACACCTTC.

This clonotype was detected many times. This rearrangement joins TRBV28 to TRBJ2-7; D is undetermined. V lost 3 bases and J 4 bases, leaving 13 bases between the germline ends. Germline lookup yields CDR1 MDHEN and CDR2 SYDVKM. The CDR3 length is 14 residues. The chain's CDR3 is CASSFQAVPYEQYF. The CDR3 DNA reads TGTGCCAGCAGTTTCCAGGCAGTTCCGTACGAGCAGTACTTC.

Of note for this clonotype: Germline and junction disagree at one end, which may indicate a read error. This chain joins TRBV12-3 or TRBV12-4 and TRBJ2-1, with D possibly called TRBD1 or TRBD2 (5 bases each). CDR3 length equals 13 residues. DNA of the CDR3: TGTGCCAACAGTTTAGCTTGGGACGGTGAGCATTTCTTC. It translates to CANSLAWDGEHFF.

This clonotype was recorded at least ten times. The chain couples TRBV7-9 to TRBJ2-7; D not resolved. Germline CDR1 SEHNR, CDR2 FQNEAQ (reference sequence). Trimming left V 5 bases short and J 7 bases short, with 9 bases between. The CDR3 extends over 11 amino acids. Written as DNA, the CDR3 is TGTGCCAGCAGCCCCCAGGATGAGCAGTACTTC. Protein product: CASSPQDEQYF.

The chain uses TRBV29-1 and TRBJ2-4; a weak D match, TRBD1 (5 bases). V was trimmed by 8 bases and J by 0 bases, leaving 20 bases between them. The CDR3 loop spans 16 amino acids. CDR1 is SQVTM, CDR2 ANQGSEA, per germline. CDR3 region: CSPNSDSSKAKNIQYF. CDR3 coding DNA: TGCAGCCCGAACTCCGACAGCTCAAAAGCCAAAAACATTCAGTACTTC.

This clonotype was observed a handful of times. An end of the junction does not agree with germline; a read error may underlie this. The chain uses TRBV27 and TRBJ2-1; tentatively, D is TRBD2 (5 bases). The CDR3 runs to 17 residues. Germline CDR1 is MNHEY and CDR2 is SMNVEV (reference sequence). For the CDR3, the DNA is TGTGCCAGCAGTTTTCGACCCCTGGACTTGTCTGGCAATGAGCAGCTCTTC. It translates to CASSFRPLDLSGNEQLF.

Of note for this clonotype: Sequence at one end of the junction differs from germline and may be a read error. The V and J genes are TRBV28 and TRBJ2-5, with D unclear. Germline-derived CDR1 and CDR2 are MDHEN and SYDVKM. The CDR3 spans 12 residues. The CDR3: CASRFRRETQYF. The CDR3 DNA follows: TGTGCAAGCAGATTCAGACGGGAGACCCAGTACTTC.